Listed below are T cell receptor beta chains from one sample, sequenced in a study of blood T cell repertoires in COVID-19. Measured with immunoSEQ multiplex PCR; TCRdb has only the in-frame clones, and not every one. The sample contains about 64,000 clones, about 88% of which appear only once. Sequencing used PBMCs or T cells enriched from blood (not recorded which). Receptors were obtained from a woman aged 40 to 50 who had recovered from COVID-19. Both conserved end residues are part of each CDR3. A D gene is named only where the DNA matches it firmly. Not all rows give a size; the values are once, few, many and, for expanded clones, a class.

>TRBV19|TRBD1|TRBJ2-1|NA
CASRLGQGALDEQFF
TGTGCCAGTAGACTAGGACAGGGGGCTTTGGATGAGCAGTTCTTC
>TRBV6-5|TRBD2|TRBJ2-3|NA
CASRDGLAGTDTQYF
TGTGCCAGCAGGGACGGACTAGCGGGCACAGATACGCAGTATTTT
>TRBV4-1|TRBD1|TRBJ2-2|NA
CASSHPPAGQGDTGELFF
TGCGCCAGCAGCCACCCCCCAGCAGGACAGGGTGACACCGGGGAGCTGTTTTTT
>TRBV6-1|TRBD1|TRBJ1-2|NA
CASSESGTGDGYTF
TGTGCCAGCAGTGAGTCCGGGACAGGGGACGGCTACACCTTC
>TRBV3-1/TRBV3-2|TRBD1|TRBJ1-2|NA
CASSVITGGAYGYTF
TGTGCCAGCAGCGTAATAACAGGGGGCGCCTATGGCTACACCTTC
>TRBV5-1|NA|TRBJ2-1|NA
CASSLVPGEYNEQFF
TGCGCCAGCAGCTTGGTGCCGGGGGAGTACAATGAGCAGTTCTTC
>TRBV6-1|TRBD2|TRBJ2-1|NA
CASSEVAGGINEQFF
TGTGCCAGCAGTGAAGTAGCGGGGGGTATCAATGAGCAGTTCTTC
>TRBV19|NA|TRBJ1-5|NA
CASSSGGGRQPQHF
TGTGCCAGTAGTAGTGGGGGGGGACGGCAGCCCCAGCATTTT
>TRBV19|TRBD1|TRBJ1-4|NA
CASSMGRGVEKLFF
TGTGCCAGTAGTATGGGCAGGGGGGTTGAAAAACTGTTTTTT
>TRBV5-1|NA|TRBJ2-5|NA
CASSFQGSEETQYF
TGCGCCAGCAGCTTTCAGGGGAGTGAGGAGACCCAGTACTTC
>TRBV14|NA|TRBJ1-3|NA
CASSQVSGNTIYF
TGTGCCAGCAGCCAAGTATCCGGAAACACCATATATTTT
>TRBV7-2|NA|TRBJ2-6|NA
CASLTAGGANVLTF
TGTGCCAGCCTGACAGCTGGAGGGGCCAACGTCCTGACTTTC
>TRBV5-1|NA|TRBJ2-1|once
CASSIGPNNEQFF
TGCGCCAGCAGCATCGGTCCAAACAATGAGCAGTTCTTC
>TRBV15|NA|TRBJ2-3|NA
CATRGTTDTQYF
TGTGCCACCCGGGGGACGACAGATACGCAGTATTTT
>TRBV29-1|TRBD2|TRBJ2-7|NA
CSVELAGAYEQYF
TGCAGCGTTGAACTAGCGGGAGCCTACGAGCAGTACTTC
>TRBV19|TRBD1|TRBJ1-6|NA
CASSLTGSYSPLHF
TGTGCCAGTAGTCTGACAGGGAGCTATTCACCCCTCCACTTT
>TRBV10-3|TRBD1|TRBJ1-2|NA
CAISQTGGGGYTF
TGTGCCATCAGTCAGACAGGGGGCGGTGGCTACACCTTC
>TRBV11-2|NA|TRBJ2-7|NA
CASSLPYEQYF
TGTGCCAGCAGTCTCCCCTACGAGCAGTACTTC
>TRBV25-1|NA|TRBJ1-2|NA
CASTEGRVGGYTF
TGTGCCAGCACCGAGGGTAGGGTTGGGGGCTACACCTTC
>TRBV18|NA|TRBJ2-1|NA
CASSPGQGYEQFF
TGTGCCAGCTCACCGGGGCAGGGCTATGAGCAGTTCTTC
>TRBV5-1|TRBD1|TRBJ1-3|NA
CASSLSIQGSGNTIYF
TGCGCCAGCAGCTTGTCGATACAGGGGTCTGGAAACACCATATATTTT
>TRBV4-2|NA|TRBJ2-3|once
CASSETPGRSGADTQYF
TGTGCCAGCAGCGAAACCCCGGGTCGCTCCGGGGCAGATACGCAGTATTTT
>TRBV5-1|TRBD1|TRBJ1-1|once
CASRPGGVYTEAFF
TGCGCCAGCAGACCAGGGGGCGTCTACACTGAAGCTTTCTTT
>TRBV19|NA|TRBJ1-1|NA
CASSILGGTEAFF
TGTGCCAGTAGTATATTGGGGGGCACTGAAGCTTTCTTT
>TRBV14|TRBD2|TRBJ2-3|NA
CASSRNSGGAGDTQYF
TGTGCCAGCAGCCGTAATAGCGGGGGGGCCGGAGATACGCAGTATTTT
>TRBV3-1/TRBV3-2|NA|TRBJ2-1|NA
CASSQAGISNEQFF
TGTGCCAGCAGCCAAGCAGGGATTAGCAATGAGCAGTTCTTC
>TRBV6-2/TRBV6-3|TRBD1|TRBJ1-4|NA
CASSTQTGGAGKLFF
TGTGCCAGCAGTACCCAGACAGGGGGCGCGGGAAAACTGTTTTTT
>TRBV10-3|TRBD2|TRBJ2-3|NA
CAISLGTSGGATDTQYF
TGTGCCATCAGCCTCGGGACTAGCGGGGGGGCAACAGATACGCAGTATTTT
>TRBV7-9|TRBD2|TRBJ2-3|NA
CASSSWLLGGGATDTQYF
TGTGCCAGCAGCTCTTGGCTCCTCGGCGGGGGGGCCACAGATACGCAGTATTTT
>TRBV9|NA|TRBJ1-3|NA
CASSQAVGHRAGNTIYF
TGTGCCAGCAGCCAAGCTGTCGGCCACAGGGCTGGAAACACCATATATTTT
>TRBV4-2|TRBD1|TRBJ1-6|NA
CASSQPPGQGVNSGNSPLHF
TGTGCCAGCAGCCAACCCCCGGGACAGGGGGTCAATTCTGGTAATTCACCCCTCCACTTT
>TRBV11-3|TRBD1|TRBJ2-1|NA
CASSLTRGQGNEQFF
TGTGCCAGCAGCTTGACGAGGGGGCAGGGGAATGAGCAGTTCTTC
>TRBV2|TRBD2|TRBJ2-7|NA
CASSGGLAGASSYEQYF
TGTGCCAGCAGTGGGGGACTAGCGGGGGCGAGCTCCTACGAGCAGTACTTC
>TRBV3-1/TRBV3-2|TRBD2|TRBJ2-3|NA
CASRLGLAENTDTQYF
TGTGCCAGCAGACTCGGACTAGCGGAAAACACAGATACGCAGTATTTT
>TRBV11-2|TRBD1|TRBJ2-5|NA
CASSLDPEGAIQETQYF
TGTGCCAGCAGCTTAGACCCAGAGGGGGCTATCCAAGAGACCCAGTACTTC
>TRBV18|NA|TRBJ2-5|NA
CASSTTGWETQYF
TGTGCCAGCTCAACCACAGGGTGGGAGACCCAGTACTTC
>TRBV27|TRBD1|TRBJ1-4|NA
CASSLLGQGEKLFF
TGTGCCAGCAGTTTATTGGGACAGGGGGAAAAACTGTTTTTT
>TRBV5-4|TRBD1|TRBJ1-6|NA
CASNDRGRGNSPLHF
TGTGCCAGCAACGACAGGGGGCGAGGTAATTCACCCCTCCACTTT
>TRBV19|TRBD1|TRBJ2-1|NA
CASSVPGQGYNEQFF
TGTGCCAGTAGTGTGCCGGGACAGGGTTACAATGAGCAGTTCTTC
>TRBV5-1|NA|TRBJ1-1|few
CASSLQGMQNTEAFF
TGCGCCAGCAGCTTACAGGGAATGCAGAACACTGAAGCTTTCTTT
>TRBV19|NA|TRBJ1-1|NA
CASGGQGTEAFF
TGTGCCAGTGGAGGTCAGGGGACTGAAGCTTTCTTT
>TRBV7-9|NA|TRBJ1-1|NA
CASSLARETEQGF
TGTGCCAGCAGCTTAGCCCGGGAAACAGAACAGGGCTTT
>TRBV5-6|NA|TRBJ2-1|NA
CASSWDSRDEQFF
TGTGCCAGCAGCTGGGACTCTAGGGATGAGCAGTTCTTC
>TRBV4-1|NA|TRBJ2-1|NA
CASSQVADNEQFF
TGCGCCAGCAGCCAAGTGGCCGACAATGAGCAGTTCTTC
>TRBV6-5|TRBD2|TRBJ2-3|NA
CASRPGLAGTDTQYF
TGTGCCAGCAGGCCCGGACTAGCGGGCACAGATACGCAGTATTTT
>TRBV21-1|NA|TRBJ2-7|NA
CASSFGSPPSYEQYF
TGTGCCAGCAGCTTCGGGTCGCCGCCCTCCTACGAGCAGTACTTC
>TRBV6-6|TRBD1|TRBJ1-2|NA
CASSYSGQGPSYGYTF
TGTGCCAGCAGTTACTCCGGACAGGGACCCTCCTATGGCTACACCTTC